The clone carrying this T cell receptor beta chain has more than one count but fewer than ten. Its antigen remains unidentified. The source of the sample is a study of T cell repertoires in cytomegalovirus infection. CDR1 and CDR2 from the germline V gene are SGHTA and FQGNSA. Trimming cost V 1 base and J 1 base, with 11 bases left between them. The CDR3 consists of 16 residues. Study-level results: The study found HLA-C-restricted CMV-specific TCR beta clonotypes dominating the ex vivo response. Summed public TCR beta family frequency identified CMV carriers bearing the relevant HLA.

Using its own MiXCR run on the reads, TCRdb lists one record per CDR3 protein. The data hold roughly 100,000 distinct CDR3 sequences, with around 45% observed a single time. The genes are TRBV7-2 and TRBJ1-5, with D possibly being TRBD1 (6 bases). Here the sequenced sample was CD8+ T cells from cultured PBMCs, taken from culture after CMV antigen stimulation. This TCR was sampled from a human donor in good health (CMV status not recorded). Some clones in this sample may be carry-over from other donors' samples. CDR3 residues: CASSLDVGQSNQPQHF. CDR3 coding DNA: TGTGCCAGCAGCTTAGACGTAGGACAGAGCAATCAGCCCCAGCATTTT.